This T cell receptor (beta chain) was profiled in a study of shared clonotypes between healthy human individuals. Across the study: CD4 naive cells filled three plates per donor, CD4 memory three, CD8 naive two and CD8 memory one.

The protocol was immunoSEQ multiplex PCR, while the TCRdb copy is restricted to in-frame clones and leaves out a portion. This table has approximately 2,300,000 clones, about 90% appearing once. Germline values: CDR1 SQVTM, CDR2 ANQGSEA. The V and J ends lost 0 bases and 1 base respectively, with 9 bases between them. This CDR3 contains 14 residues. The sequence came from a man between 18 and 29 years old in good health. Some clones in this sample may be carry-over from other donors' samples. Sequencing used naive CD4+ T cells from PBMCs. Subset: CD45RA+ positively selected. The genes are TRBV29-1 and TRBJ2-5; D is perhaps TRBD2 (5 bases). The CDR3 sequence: CSVEDPRGQETQYF. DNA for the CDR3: TGCAGCGTTGAAGATCCCCGGGGCCAAGAGACCCAGTACTTC. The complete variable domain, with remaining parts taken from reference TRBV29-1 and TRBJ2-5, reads SAVISQKPSRDICQRGTSLTIQCQVDSQVTMMFWYRQQPGQSLTLIATANQGSEATYESGFVIDKFPISRPNLTFSTLTVSNMSPEDSSIYLCSVEDPRGQETQYFGPGTRLLVL.